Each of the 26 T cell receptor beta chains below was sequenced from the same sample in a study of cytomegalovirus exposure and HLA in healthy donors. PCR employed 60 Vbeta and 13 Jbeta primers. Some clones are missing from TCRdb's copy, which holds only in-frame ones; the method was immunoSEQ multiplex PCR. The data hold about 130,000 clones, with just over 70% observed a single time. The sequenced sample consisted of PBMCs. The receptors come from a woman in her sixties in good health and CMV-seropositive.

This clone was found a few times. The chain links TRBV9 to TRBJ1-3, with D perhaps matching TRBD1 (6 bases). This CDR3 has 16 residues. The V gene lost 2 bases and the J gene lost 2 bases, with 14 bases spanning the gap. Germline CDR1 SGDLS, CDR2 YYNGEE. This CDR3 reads CASSVNREKAGNTIYF. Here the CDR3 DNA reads TGTGCCAGCAGCGTCAACAGGGAAAAAGCTGGAAACACCATATATTTT.

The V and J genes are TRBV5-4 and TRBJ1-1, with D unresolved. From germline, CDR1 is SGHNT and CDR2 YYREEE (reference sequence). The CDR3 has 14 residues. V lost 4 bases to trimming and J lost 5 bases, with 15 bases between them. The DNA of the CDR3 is TGTGCCAGCAGCCCTCGGGAAGTGTCAACTGAAGCTTTCTTT. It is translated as CASSPREVSTEAFF.

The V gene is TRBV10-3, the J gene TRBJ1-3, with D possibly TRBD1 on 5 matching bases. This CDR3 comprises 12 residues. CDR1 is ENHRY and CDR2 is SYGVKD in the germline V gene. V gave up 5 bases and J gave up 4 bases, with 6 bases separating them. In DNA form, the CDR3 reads TGTGCCATCAGTTCAGGGGGAAACACCATATATTTT. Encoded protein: CAISSGGNTIYF.

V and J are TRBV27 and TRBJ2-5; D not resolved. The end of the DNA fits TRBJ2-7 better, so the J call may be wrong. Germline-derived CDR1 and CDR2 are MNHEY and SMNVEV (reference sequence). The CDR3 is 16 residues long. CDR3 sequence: CASSLSTVFKVYEQYF. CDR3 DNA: TGTGCCAGCAGTTTATCCACAGTATTCAAGGTTTACGAGCAGTACTTC.

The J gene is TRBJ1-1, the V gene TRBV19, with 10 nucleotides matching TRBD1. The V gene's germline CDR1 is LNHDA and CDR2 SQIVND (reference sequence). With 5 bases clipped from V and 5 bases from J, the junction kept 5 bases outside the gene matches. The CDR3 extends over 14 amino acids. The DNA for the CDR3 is TGTGCCAGTAGTCGCGACAGGGGGCGGACTGAAGCTTTCTTT. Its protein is CASSRDRGRTEAFF.

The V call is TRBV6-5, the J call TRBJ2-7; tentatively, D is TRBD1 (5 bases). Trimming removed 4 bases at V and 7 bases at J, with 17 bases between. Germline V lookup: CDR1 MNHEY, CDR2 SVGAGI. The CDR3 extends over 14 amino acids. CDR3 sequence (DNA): TGTGCCAGCAGTTCACGAACCAGGGAATCGGAGCAGTACTTC. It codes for CASSSRTRESEQYF.

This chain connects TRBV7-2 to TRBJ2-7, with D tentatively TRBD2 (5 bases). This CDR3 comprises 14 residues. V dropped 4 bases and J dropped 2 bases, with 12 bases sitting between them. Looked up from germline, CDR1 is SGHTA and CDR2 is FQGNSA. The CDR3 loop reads CASSSRPGTYEQYF. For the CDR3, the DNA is TGTGCCAGCAGCTCGCGCCCGGGGACCTACGAGCAGTACTTC. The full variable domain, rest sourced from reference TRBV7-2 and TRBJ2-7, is GAGVSQSPSNKVTEKGKDVELRCDPISGHTALYWYRQSLGQGLEFLIYFQGNSAPDKSGLPSDRFSAERTGGSVSTLTIQRTQQEDSAVYLCASSSRPGTYEQYFGPGTRLTVT.

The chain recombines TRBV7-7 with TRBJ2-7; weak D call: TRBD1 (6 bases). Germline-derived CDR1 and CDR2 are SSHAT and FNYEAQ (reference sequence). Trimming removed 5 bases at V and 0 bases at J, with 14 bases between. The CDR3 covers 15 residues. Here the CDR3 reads CASSPGTLSSYEQYF. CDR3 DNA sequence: TGTGCCAGCAGCCCCGGGACACTGAGCTCCTACGAGCAGTACTTC.

The CDR3 DNA reads TGTGCCAGCAGTTACGACACTAATTCACCCCTCCACTTT. Translated, it gives CASSYDTNSPLHF. The V and J genes are TRBV6-5 and TRBJ1-6; no clear D. Trimming pared 2 bases from V and 6 bases from J, leaving 5 bases between. The germline V gene has CDR1 MNHEY and CDR2 SVGAGI. This CDR3 is 13 amino acids long.

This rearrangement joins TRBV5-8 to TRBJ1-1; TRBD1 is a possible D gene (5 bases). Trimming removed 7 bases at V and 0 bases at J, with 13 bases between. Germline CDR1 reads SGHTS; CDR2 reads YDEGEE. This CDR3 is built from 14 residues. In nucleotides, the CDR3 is TGTGCCAGCCCCGGGGGTGCCATGAACACTGAAGCTTTCTTT. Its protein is CASPGGAMNTEAFF.

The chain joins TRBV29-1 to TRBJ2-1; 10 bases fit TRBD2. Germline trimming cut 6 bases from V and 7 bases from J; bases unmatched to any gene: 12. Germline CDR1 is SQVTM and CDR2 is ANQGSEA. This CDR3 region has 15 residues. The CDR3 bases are TGCAGCGTGGGCCCAAGCGGGGGGGCGCGGAATGAGCAGTTCTTC. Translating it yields CSVGPSGGARNEQFF.

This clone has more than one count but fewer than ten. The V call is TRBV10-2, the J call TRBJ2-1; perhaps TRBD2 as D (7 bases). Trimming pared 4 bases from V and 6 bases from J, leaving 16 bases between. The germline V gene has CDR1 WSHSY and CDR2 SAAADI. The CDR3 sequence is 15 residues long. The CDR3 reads CASSGLEGGANEQFF. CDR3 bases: TGCGCCAGCAGTGGACTTGAAGGGGGGGCCAATGAGCAGTTCTTC.

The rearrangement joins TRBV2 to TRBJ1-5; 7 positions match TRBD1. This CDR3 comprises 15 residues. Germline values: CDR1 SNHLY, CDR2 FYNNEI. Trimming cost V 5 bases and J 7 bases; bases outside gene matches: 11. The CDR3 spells CASSTDRALGQPQHF. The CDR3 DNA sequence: TGTGCCAGCAGTACCGACAGGGCACTCGGGCAGCCCCAGCATTTT.

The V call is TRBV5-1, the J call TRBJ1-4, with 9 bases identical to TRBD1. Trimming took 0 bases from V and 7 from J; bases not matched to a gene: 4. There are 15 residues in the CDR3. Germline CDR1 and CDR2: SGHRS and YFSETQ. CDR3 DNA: TGCGCCAGCAGCTTGGGACAGGGGGGAAGTGAAAAACTGTTTTTT. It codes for CASSLGQGGSEKLFF.

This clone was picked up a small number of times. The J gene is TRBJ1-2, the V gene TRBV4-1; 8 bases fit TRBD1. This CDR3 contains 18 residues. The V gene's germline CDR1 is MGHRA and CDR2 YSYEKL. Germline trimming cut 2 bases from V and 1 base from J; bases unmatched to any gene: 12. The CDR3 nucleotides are TGCGCCAGCAGCCAACAAAGCGGGACAGGAACTCTTAACTATGGCTACACCTTC. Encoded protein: CASSQQSGTGTLNYGYTF.

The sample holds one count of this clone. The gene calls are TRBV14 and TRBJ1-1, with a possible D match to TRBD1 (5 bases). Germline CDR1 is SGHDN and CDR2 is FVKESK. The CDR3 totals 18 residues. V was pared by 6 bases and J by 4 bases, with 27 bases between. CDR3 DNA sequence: TGTGCCAGCAGACCAAGGGGAAGGGTCGGACCCGGGGGCACTGAAGCTTTCTTT. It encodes CASRPRGRVGPGGTEAFF.

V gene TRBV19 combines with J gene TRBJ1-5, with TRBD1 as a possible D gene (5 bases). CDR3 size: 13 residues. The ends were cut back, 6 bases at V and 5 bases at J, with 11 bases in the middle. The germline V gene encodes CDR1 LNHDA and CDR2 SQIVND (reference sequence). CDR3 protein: CASRDLGDQPQHF. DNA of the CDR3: TGTGCCAGTAGGGATCTAGGGGATCAGCCCCAGCATTTT.

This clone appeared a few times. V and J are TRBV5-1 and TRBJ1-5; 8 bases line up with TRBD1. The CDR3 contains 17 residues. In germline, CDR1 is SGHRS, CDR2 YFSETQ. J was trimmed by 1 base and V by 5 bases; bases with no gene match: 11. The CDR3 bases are TGCGCCAGCAGGCCCGGGACAGGAGCAAGGAGCAATCAGCCCCAGCATTTT. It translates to CASRPGTGARSNQPQHF.

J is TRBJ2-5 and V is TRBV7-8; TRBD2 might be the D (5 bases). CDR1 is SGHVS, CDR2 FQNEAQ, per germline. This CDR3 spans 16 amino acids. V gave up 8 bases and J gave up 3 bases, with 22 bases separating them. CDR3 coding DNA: TGTGCCAGCGGAACCACTAGGGCCCCTAAGGAAGAGACCCAGTACTTC. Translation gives CASGTTRAPKEETQYF.

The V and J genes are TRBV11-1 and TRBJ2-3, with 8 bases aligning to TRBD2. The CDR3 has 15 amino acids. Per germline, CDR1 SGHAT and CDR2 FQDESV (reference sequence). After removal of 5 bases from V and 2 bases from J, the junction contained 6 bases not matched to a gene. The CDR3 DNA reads TGTGCCAGCAGCGAAACTAGCGGATACACAGATACGCAGTATTTT. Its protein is CASSETSGYTDTQYF.

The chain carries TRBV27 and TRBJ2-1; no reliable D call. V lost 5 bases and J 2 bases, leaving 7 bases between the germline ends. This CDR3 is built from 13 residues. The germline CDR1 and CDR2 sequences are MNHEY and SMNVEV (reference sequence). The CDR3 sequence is CASSPRAYNEQFF. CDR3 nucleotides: TGTGCCAGCAGTCCCCGGGCCTACAATGAGCAGTTCTTC.

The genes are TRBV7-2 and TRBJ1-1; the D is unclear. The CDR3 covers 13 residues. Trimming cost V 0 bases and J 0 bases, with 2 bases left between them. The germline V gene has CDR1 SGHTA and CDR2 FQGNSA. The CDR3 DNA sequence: TGTGCCAGCAGCTTAGCCTTGAACACTGAAGCTTTCTTT. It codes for CASSLALNTEAFF.

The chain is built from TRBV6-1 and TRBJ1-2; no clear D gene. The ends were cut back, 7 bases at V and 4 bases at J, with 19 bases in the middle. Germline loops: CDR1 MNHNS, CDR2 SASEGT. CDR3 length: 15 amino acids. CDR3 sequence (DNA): TGTGCCAGCAAGCCGGTCCCCCTAGACCCCTATGGCTACACCTTC. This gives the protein CASKPVPLDPYGYTF.

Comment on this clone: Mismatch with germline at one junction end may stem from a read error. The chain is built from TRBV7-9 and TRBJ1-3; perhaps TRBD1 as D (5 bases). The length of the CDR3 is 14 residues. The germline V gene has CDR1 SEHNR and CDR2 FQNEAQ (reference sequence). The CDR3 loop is CASSPGHPGNTIYF. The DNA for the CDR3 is TGTGCTAGCAGCCCCGGACACCCTGGAAACACCATATATTTT.

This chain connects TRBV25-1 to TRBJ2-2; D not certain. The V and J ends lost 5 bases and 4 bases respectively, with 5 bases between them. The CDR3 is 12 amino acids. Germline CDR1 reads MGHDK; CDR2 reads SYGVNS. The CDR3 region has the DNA TGTGCCAGCAGTAGAGGCACCGGGGAGCTGTTTTTT. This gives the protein CASSRGTGELFF.

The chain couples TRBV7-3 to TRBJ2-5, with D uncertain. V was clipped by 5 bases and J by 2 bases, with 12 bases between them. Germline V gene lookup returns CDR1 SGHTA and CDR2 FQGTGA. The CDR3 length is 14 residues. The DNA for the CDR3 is TGTGCCAGCAGCCCGCAGGCTCTACAAGAGACCCAGTACTTC. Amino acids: CASSPQALQETQYF. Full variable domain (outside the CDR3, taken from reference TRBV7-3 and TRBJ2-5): GAGVSQTPSNKVTEKGKYVELRCDPISGHTALYWYRQSLGQGPEFLIYFQGTGAADDSGLPNDRFFAVRPEGSVSTLKIQRTERGDSAVYLCASSPQALQETQYFGPGTRLLVL.